The subject of this entry is one TCR beta chain. This clone showed up just once. Its specific antigen is unknown. The record has no base qualities; no much larger clone is one base away. Trimming at the junction amounts to 9 bases on V and 2 bases on J, and the germline ends lie 10 bases apart. There are 12 amino acids in the CDR3, from cysteine to phenylalanine inclusive. Only the CDR3 portion is preserved as DNA: 36 bases, with reading frame beginning at the first base. Looking up the germline V gene yields CDR1 ENHRY and CDR2 SYGVKD. The sample originates from a study of blood T cell repertoires in COVID-19 (TCRdb year 2020). About the study as a whole: Collaborator samples came from the United States, Italy and Spain and covered acute and convalescent phases of COVID-19. The prospective study material was composed of cDNA or gDNA derived from T cells, B-cell-depleted T cells, or PBMCs. Subjects who had been exposed to COVID-19, were actively infected with it, or had recovered from it provided the deeply sampled blood TCRbeta repertoires that made up the dataset. A freely available public database, intended as a resource for researchers studying the immune response to SARS-CoV-2, is where the repertoires were released. The samples were drawn from the first 160 participants of the ongoing ImmuneRACE study and from over 950 subjects provided by 6 global collaborators. A de-identified subject ID, COVID-19 status, age in years and sex were almost always included in the sample metadata. Where available, HLA class I and class II types were taken from metadata supplied by the sample provider and were not determined by assay-based typing.

TCRbeta CDR3 regions were amplified from genomic DNA by means of the immunoSEQ Assay, a bias-controlled multiplex PCR. The original pipeline was this. The number of nucleated cells in each sample was estimated from the amplification of reference gene primers within the assay. To quantify the absolute abundance of each unique TCRbeta CDR3 rearrangement, sequence reads were collapsed and filtered. For each sample, productive Simpson clonality was calculated as the square root of Simpson's diversity index across productive rearrangements. This immuneACCESS table, as held by TCRdb, lists in-frame sequences with V and J called but not all clones. Of the missing ones, under half trace to an unresolved V gene in checked studies; the others have no known cause. The V and J calls and clone size were taken over from that table, and D and trimming were inferred from the DNA. The sample contains 130,000 or so clones, about 89% of them found a single time. Roughly 18% of the sample is taken by the ten largest.

What the research found in general, with its limitations: How much clinical and demographic metadata was included differed by source and by participant, and the metadata was provided uncurated.

The collaborating institutions used their own protocols to collect whole blood in K2EDTA tubes. For TCRbeta analysis, collaborators shipped samples as frozen whole blood, isolated PBMCs, or DNA extracted from either of those sample types. The sample comprised peripheral blood. Recombination linked TRBV10-3 to TRBJ1-1; TRBD1 is a weak D gene call, 6 bases matching. The TCR sequence derives from a man aged 45-60 years with active or convalescent COVID-19. This receptor carries the CDR3 CAMGQINTEAFF. DNA sequence: TGTGCCATGGGACAAATAAACACTGAAGCTTTCTTT.